This T cell receptor (beta chain) emerged from a study of blood T cells in healthy people across ages. The individuals who served as donors were healthy Caucasians living in Russia, aged roughly 6 to 90. For the second PCR, which ran for about 7 to 11 cycles, a sample-barcoded 5' primer and a J-beta primer mix were used. Each cDNA molecule received a tag from a template-switch adaptor that had 12 random nucleotides. Every sample returned 2.5 million or more CDR3-containing paired-end reads. TCRdb independently ran MiXCR on the 5' RACE reads; one entry per CDR3 protein. The sample contains some 860,000 distinct CDR3 sequences, more than 50% of which appear only once. This CDR3 is built from 15 residues. CDR1 and CDR2 (germline): SGHTS, YDEGEE.

The rearrangement joins TRBV5-8 to TRBJ2-5; no firm D call. The end of the DNA fits TRBJ2-4 better, so the J call may be wrong. Sequencing was carried out using blood. The origin of this receptor is a man between 35 and 55 years old in good health. The CDR3 sequence: CASSLGGMGKNIQYF. For the CDR3, the DNA is TGTGCCAGCAGCTTGGGGGGTATGGGCAAAAACATTCAGTACTTC.